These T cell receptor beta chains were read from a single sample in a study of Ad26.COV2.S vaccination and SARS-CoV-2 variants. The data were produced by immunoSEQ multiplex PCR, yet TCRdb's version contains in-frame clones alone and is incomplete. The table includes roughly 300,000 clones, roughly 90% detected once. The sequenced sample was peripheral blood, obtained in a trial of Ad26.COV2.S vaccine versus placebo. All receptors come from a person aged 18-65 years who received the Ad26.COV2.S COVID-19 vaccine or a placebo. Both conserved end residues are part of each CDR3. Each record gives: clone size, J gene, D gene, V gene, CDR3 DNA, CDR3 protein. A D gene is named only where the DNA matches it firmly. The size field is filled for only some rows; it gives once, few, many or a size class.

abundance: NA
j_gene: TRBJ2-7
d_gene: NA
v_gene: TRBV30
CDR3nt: TGTGCCTGGTCGTGGGGAGACGAGCAGTACTTC
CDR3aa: CAWSWGDEQYF

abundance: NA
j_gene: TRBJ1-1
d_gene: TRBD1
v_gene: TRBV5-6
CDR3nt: TGTGCCAGCAGCGCACCCGGGACAGGGGTACGAGGGACTGAAGCTTTCTTT
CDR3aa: CASSAPGTGVRGTEAFF

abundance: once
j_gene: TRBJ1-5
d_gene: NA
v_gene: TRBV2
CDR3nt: TGTGCCAGCAGTGAAGCGGGAGGGGATCAGCCCCAGCATTTT
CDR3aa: CASSEAGGDQPQHF

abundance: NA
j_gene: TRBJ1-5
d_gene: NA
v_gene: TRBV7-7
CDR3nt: TGTGCCAGCAGCTTAAGGGCCCGGGGCGACATGGGCAATCAGCCCCAGCATTTT
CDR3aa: CASSLRARGDMGNQPQHF

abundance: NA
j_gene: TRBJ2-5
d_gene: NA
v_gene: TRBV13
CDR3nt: TGTGCCAGCAGCCCCGGCGGGTCTCAAGAGACCCAGTACTTC
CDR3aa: CASSPGGSQETQYF

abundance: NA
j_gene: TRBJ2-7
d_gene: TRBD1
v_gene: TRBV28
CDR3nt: TGTGCCAGCAGTTTTAGGGGACAGGTGGACTTC
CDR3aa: CASSFRGQVDF

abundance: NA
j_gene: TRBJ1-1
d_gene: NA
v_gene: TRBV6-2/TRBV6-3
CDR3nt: TGTGCCAGCAGTTACCAGGGTACCTACACTGAAGCTTTCTTT
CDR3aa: CASSYQGTYTEAFF

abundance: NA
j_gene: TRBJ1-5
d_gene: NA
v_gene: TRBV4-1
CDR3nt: TGCGCCAGCAGCCAAGACTTTGGCAGGGTCAATCAGCCCCAGCATTTT
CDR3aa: CASSQDFGRVNQPQHF

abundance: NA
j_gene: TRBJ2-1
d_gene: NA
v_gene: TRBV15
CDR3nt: TGTGCCACCAGCATAGAGGGAGGAGAGGCTGAGCAGTTCTTC
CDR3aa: CATSIEGGEAEQFF

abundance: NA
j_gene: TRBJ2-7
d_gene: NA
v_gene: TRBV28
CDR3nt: TGTGCCAGCAGTTGGGGGGGGCCGGTCTACGAGCAGTACTTC
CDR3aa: CASSWGGPVYEQYF